The T cell receptor beta chain under discussion was sequenced for a study of blood T cell repertoires in COVID-19. In the authors' methods: Reference gene primer amplification gave estimated nucleated cell counts. Data came from immunoSEQ multiplex PCR; TCRdb stores just in-frame clones and leaves some out. That table gives V, J and clone size, and the DNA gave D and trimming. Seen here are around 120,000 clones, about 90% observed once, and the top ten hold roughly 30%. Sequencing was performed on peripheral blood. The receptor was derived from a woman in her 70s with acute or convalescent COVID-19.

The CDR3 bases are TGTGCCAGCAGCTACCAGGGGCTTGTGAGCGAGCAGTACTTC. It yields the protein CASSYQGLVSEQYF. This chain connects TRBV3-1 (or the pseudogene TRBV3-2) to TRBJ2-7; TRBD1 is a possible D gene (6 bases). Trimming took 5 bases from V and 6 from J, leaving 17 bases between them. The CDR3 runs to 14 residues. Germline CDR1 and CDR2: LGHDT and YNNKEL (reference sequence).